These 27 T cell receptor beta chains share one sample of origin, sequenced in a study of T cell responses to AZD1222 COVID-19 vaccine. TCRdb's table, derived via immunoSEQ multiplex PCR, lists solely in-frame clones and lacks some. Here the sample spans 75,000 to 100,000 clones, around 83% being singletons. Specimen: peripheral blood, collected on day 0 of AZD1222 vaccination. These receptors all stem from an adult in good health.

The rearrangement links TRBV6-5 to TRBJ1-5; TRBD1 is a possible D gene (6 bases). This CDR3 spans 13 amino acids. CDR1 is MNHEY and CDR2 is SVGAGI in the germline V gene. V was trimmed by 6 bases and J by 5 bases, leaving 11 bases between them. The CDR3 protein is CASSGQWDQPQHF. CDR3 in DNA: TGTGCCAGCAGCGGACAGTGGGATCAGCCCCAGCATTTT.

V and J are TRBV4-3 and TRBJ1-3, with D unresolved. Trimming stripped 0 bases from V and 0 bases from J, with 15 bases between. This CDR3 region has 18 residues. Germline V gene data show CDR1 as LGHNA and CDR2 as YSLEER. CDR3 DNA: TGCGCCAGCAGCCAAGATAGAGAAAGGGCTTACTCTGGAAACACCATATATTTT. This gives the protein CASSQDRERAYSGNTIYF.

The chain joins TRBV6-5 to TRBJ1-1; D might be TRBD1 (6 bases). This CDR3 is 15 amino acids long. The V end lost 8 bases, the J end lost 0 bases, and 16 bases lay between the germline ends. Germline V gene data show CDR1 as MNHEY and CDR2 as SVGAGI. The DNA for the CDR3 is TGTGCCAGCGGCTTGGCGGGGGCGGTGAACACTGAAGCTTTCTTT. It specifies CASGLAGAVNTEAFF.

The chain links TRBV3-1 (or the pseudogene TRBV3-2) to TRBJ2-2; D unresolved. CDR1 and CDR2 from the germline V gene are LGHDT and YNNKEL (reference sequence). Trimming removed 4 bases from V and 0 bases from J, with 6 bases in between. There are 14 residues in the CDR3. DNA for the CDR3: TGTGCCAGCAGCCCCAACGCGAACACCGGGGAGCTGTTTTTT. Translation gives CASSPNANTGELFF.

The chain joins TRBV7-2 to TRBJ1-2, with D unclear. CDR1 SGHTA and CDR2 FQGNSA come from the germline V gene. The CDR3 length is 13 residues. The V end lost 5 bases, the J end lost 2 bases, and 9 bases lay between the germline ends. As DNA, the CDR3 is TGTGCCAGCAGCGCCGGGCAGAACTATGGCTACACCTTC. It translates to CASSAGQNYGYTF.

The chain has TRBV5-1 and TRBJ2-7, with TRBD1 matching 9 bases. This CDR3 has 14 residues. Germline V gene lookup returns CDR1 SGHRS and CDR2 YFSETQ. V trimming: 2 bases; J trimming: 2 bases; junction bases outside the gene matches: 2. CDR3 region: CASSLTGGAYEQYF. The CDR3 DNA follows: TGCGCCAGCAGCTTAACAGGGGGCGCCTACGAGCAGTACTTC. Drawing the rest from reference TRBV5-1 and TRBJ2-7, the complete variable domain is KAGVTQTPRYLIKTRGQQVTLSCSPISGHRSVSWYQQTPGQGLQFLFEYFSETQRNKGNFPGRFSGRQFSNSRSEMNVSTLELGDSALYLCASSLTGGAYEQYFGPGTRLTVT.

The chain couples TRBV7-8 to TRBJ1-2; weak D call: TRBD1 (5 bases). The germline V and J ends were trimmed by 2 bases and 7 bases, with 14 bases remaining between them. This CDR3 has 14 amino acids. Germline-derived CDR1 and CDR2 are SGHVS and FQNEAQ. In DNA, the CDR3 is TGTGCCAGCAGCTTAAGTGGTCAGGGCGGTGGCTACACCTTC. Its protein is CASSLSGQGGGYTF.

On this clone itself: An end of the junction differs from the germline gene, which may be a read error. The chain has TRBV7-7 and TRBJ2-5; TRBD2 matches at 11 bases. The CDR3 consists of 19 residues. Looked up from germline, CDR1 is SSHAT and CDR2 is FNYEAQ (reference sequence). In DNA form, the CDR3 reads TGTGCTAGCAGCTTAGGCCTAGCGGGGGGCCGGGGCTTACAAGAGACCCAGTACTTC. Amino acid sequence: CASSLGLAGGRGLQETQYF.

The gene calls are TRBV6-5 and TRBJ1-1; D is perhaps TRBD1 (5 bases). Germline lookup yields CDR1 MNHEY and CDR2 SVGAGI. The length of the CDR3 is 16 residues. V was cut by 2 bases and J by 0 bases, with 13 bases left in between. The CDR3 loop is CASSYQGRTMNTEAFF. The CDR3 nucleotides read TGTGCCAGCAGTTACCAGGGCAGAACCATGAACACTGAAGCTTTCTTT.

The chain links TRBV10-3 to TRBJ2-1; no clear D gene. V was cut by 3 bases and J by 7 bases, with 22 bases left in between. The length of the CDR3 is 17 residues. CDR1 and CDR2 from the germline V gene are ENHRY and SYGVKD. In DNA, the CDR3 is TGTGCCATCAGTGACCCGTGGGGTAACCCCCCGAGGAATGAGCAGTTCTTC. Its translation is CAISDPWGNPPRNEQFF.

In regard to this clone: Different DNA sequences within this sample yield the same CDR3. This rearrangement joins TRBV28 to TRBJ1-2, with D hard to call. The CDR3 runs 12 residues. The V and J ends lost 5 bases and 3 bases respectively, with 7 bases between them. Germline V gene lookup returns CDR1 MDHEN and CDR2 SYDVKM. CDR3 nucleotide sequence: TGTGCCAGCAGTCTCTCCCACTATGGCTACACCTTC. As protein: CASSLSHYGYTF.

The chain recombines TRBV29-1 with TRBJ1-4; D uncertain. V lost 6 bases, J lost 4 bases, and 9 bases lay in between. This CDR3 comprises 12 residues. Germline-derived CDR1 and CDR2 are SQVTM and ANQGSEA. CDR3 nucleotide sequence: TGCAGCGTGGGGAGAATTAATGAAAAACTGTTTTTT. It encodes CSVGRINEKLFF.

The chain has TRBV28 and TRBJ2-7; D is undetermined. The V end was cut by 3 bases, the J end by 3 bases, with 6 bases between. CDR1 is MDHEN and CDR2 is SYDVKM in the germline V gene. The CDR3 covers 12 residues. Here the CDR3 reads CASSFGIYEQYF. CDR3 nucleotides: TGTGCCAGCAGTTTCGGCATCTACGAGCAGTACTTC.

The chain combines TRBV29-1 with TRBJ1-1; D may be TRBD1 (5 bases). The V gene's germline CDR1 is SQVTM and CDR2 ANQGSEA. The CDR3 covers 14 residues. The V and J ends lost 4 bases and 4 bases respectively, with 16 bases between them. The DNA of the CDR3 is TGCAGCGTTGGGGGCCCCATGAGAGGCACTGAAGCTTTCTTT. Residues: CSVGGPMRGTEAFF. Using reference TRBV29-1 and TRBJ1-1 for the parts outside the CDR3, the full variable domain is SAVISQKPSRDICQRGTSLTIQCQVDSQVTMMFWYRQQPGQSLTLIATANQGSEATYESGFVIDKFPISRPNLTFSTLTVSNMSPEDSSIYLCSVGGPMRGTEAFFGQGTRLTVV.

This chain links TRBV7-9 with TRBJ1-6, with TRBD1 as a possible D gene (5 bases). Germline loops: CDR1 SEHNR, CDR2 FQNEAQ (reference sequence). CDR3 length: 13 amino acids. V was shortened by 0 bases and J by 10 bases, with 7 bases between the two germline ends. This CDR3 reads CASSLAGVSPLHF. As DNA, the CDR3 is TGTGCCAGCAGCTTAGCAGGGGTCTCACCCCTCCACTTT. The full variable domain, completed using reference TRBV7-9 and TRBJ1-6, is DTGVSQNPRHKITKRGQNVTFRCDPISEHNRLYWYRQTLGQGPEFLTYFQNEAQLEKSRLLSDRFSAERPKGSFSTLEIQRTEQGDSAMYLCASSLAGVSPLHFGNGTRLTVT.

The rearrangement uses TRBV28 and TRBJ2-7; D is perhaps TRBD2 (6 bases). Looked up from germline, CDR1 is MDHEN and CDR2 is SYDVKM. V lost 6 bases to trimming and J lost 6 bases, with 15 bases between them. CDR3 length: 13 amino acids. In nucleotides, the CDR3 is TGTGCCAGCAGGGATCCAGGAGGGCGCGAGCAGTACTTC. Its translation is CASRDPGGREQYF.

CDR3 protein: CASTVGGATGELFF. The CDR3, as DNA: TGTGCCAGCACCGTGGGGGGCGCCACCGGGGAGCTGTTTTTT. The V and J genes are TRBV9 and TRBJ2-2; D may be TRBD1 or TRBD2 (6 bases each). Trimming pared 6 bases from V and 4 bases from J, leaving 13 bases between. This CDR3 contains 14 residues. The germline gives CDR1 SGDLS, CDR2 YYNGEE.

In its sample, this clone was seen a few times. The chain uses TRBV15 and TRBJ1-1; D is unresolved. This CDR3 has 12 amino acids. Trimming cost V 5 bases and J 6 bases, with 10 bases left between them. The germline V gene encodes CDR1 LNHNV and CDR2 YYDKDF (reference sequence). The CDR3 DNA reads as TGTGCCACCAGCTCGAGGAGGGCTGAAGCTTTCTTT. Protein product: CATSSRRAEAFF.

V usage is TRBV18 and J usage is TRBJ2-2, with TRBD1 identical over 8 bases. Germline V gene lookup returns CDR1 KGHSH and CDR2 LQKENI. With V trimmed by 3 bases and J by 4 bases, 4 bases remained unmatched. This CDR3 has 15 residues. The CDR3 sequence is CASSPRQGRTGELFF. The CDR3 region has the DNA TGTGCCAGCTCACCTCGACAGGGGCGCACCGGGGAGCTGTTTTTT. Together with reference TRBV18 and TRBJ2-2, the CDR3 gives the full variable domain: NAGVMQNPRHLVRRRGQEARLRCSPMKGHSHVYWYRQLPEEGLKFMVYLQKENIIDESGMPKERFSAEFPKEGPSILRIQQVVRGDSAAYFCASSPRQGRTGELFFGEGSRLTVL.

This sequence joins TRBV2 and TRBJ1-5; maybe TRBD1 (5 bases). In germline, CDR1 is SNHLY, CDR2 FYNNEI. V was shortened by 4 bases and J by 4 bases, with 14 bases between the two germline ends. There are 15 residues in the CDR3. The CDR3 loop is CASSVAGRFNQPQHF. The CDR3 DNA sequence: TGTGCCAGCAGTGTGGCAGGGAGGTTTAATCAGCCCCAGCATTTT.

This clone showed up just a few times. The rearrangement joins TRBV2 to TRBJ2-3; a possible D gene is TRBD1 (5 bases). Deletions cut 3 bases from V and 0 bases from J, with 13 bases between. CDR1 SNHLY and CDR2 FYNNEI come from the germline V gene. This CDR3 spans 16 amino acids. The CDR3 nucleotides read TGTGCCAGCAGTGACGGCCAGGGTCCTAGCACAGATACGCAGTATTTT. It is translated as CASSDGQGPSTDTQYF.

Written as DNA, the CDR3 is TGTGCCAGCAGCTTGTCCTTCACAGGGAATGGAGGTGAAGCTTTCTTT. Amino acid sequence: CASSLSFTGNGGEAFF. The chain combines TRBV5-5 with TRBJ1-1; tentative D call: TRBD1 (6 bases). The V end was cut by 1 base, the J end by 7 bases, with 20 bases between. This CDR3 region has 16 residues. The germline gives CDR1 SGHKS, CDR2 YYEKEE (reference sequence).

The chain combines TRBV28 with TRBJ1-3; possible D gene TRBD1, 5 bases. Germline V lookup: CDR1 MDHEN, CDR2 SYDVKM. V was shortened by 7 bases and J by 8 bases, with 15 bases between the two germline ends. The CDR3 is made up of 13 amino acids. CDR3 bases: TGTGCCAGCAATGGGGCCCACGAGGACACCATATATTTT. It yields the protein CASNGAHEDTIYF.

V and J are TRBV12-3 or TRBV12-4 and TRBJ1-6; D ambiguous. V was pared by 5 bases and J by 11 bases, with 10 bases between. The CDR3 runs 12 residues. CDR3 sequence: CASSASLPPLHF. CDR3 in DNA: TGTGCCAGCAGTGCTAGTTTGCCACCCCTCCACTTT.

The V gene is TRBV6-2 or TRBV6-3, the J gene TRBJ1-5; no definite D call. V was clipped by 2 bases and J by 0 bases, with 8 bases between them. The CDR3 consists of 15 residues. Germline values: CDR1 MNHEY, CDR2 SVGEGT. The CDR3 region is CASSYVGNSNQPQHF. The CDR3 DNA reads TGTGCCAGCAGTTACGTAGGGAATAGCAATCAGCCCCAGCATTTT.

The chain joins TRBV27 to TRBJ1-1, with D tentatively TRBD1 (5 bases). Trimming removed 6 bases at V and 2 bases at J, with 13 bases between. CDR1 is MNHEY and CDR2 is SMNVEV in the germline V gene (reference sequence). The CDR3 sequence is 14 residues long. This chain's CDR3 is CASSPGTANTEAFF. DNA of the CDR3: TGTGCCAGCAGCCCTGGGACCGCCAACACTGAAGCTTTCTTT.

This rearrangement joins TRBV7-3 to TRBJ2-1, with TRBD1 as a possible D gene (7 bases). Germline-derived CDR1 and CDR2 are SGHTA and FQGTGA. The CDR3 has 12 residues. The V and J ends lost 4 bases and 12 bases respectively, with 13 bases between them. CDR3 DNA sequence: TGTGCCAGCAGCTCCCGGCAGGGGGGGCAGTTCTTC. It encodes CASSSRQGGQFF.